The sequence of this T cell receptor (beta chain) was determined in a study of T cells in Graves' hyperthyroidism and ophthalmopathy (dated by TCRdb to the late 2010s). A note on the overall study: Peripheral blood was sampled at the time of initial diagnosis, prior to any treatment. The 100 or so discovery patients were randomly split 7:3 into training and test sets. Whether ophthalmopathy could be predicted prospectively was tested in an independent validation cohort made up of approximately 19 hyperthyroidism patients plus 17 patients who later progressed to ophthalmopathy. The study also compared thyroid tissue and blood T-cell repertoires from a handful of Graves' hyperthyroidism patients. A discovery cohort of about a hundred patients, 43 with Graves' ophthalmopathy and about 58 with stable Graves' hyperthyroidism, was used to find distinguishing TCR V-J signatures. After sampling, hyperthyroidism patients received methimazole starting at 30 mg daily, and ophthalmopathy patients received high-dose intravenous methylprednisolone. TCR Vbeta CDR3 sequencing of 120 to 150 peripheral blood samples (43 ophthalmopathy, approximately 80 hyperthyroidism and approximately 17 progressor patients) is reported in the paper. What the work shows at the level of the full study, not this receptor alone: Blood samples also contained most of the expanded thyroid clonotypes (frequency above 0.001), which suggests that blood repertoires may reflect thyroid immune responses. Ophthalmopathy was separated from stable hyperthyroidism by a 13 V-J signature model, with approximately 90% sensitivity and 81% to 82% specificity obtained in cross-validation and 80%/75% obtained in testing. Sample size was not statistically predetermined, and investigators were not blinded to group allocation. During validation, the model predicted progression to ophthalmopathy a median of around 7 months ahead of onset, with roughly 65% sensitivity and roughly 72% specificity.

At least ten counts were recorded for this clonotype. What this receptor recognizes is not known. Base qualities were left out, and no much larger clone turns up one base away. Amplification of TCR beta CDR3 regions was carried out from RNA transcripts. For the first round of RT-PCR on the TCR CDR3, the HTBI primer set was used together with the Qiagen OneStep RT-PCR kit. Libraries were constructed in a second round of multiplex PCR, after which size selection and purification were carried out. Libraries were sequenced paired-end with 100 bp reads on an Illumina HiSeq2000. The paper's data handling went like this. Raw data were processed with SOAPnuke, discarding reads with adapters, uncalled bases, mean Phred below 15, or no exact constant-primer or identifier match. High-quality paired reads were merged using COPE v1.2.5, and each unique nucleotide sequence was defined as a clonotype. MiTCR v1.1 was used to align the clonotypes against IMGT TRBV, TRBD and TRBJ reference segments. Only V-J combinations with frequency above 0.0001, covering about 99% of repertoires, were analysed. A TCS score was defined as the ratio between F50 (clonal expansion) and ExV (chaos), using BLOSUM62-based TCRdist between CDR3 peptides within each V-J. Welch's t-statistics and random forest reduced fewer than 600 V-J features to 13, which were used in a naive Bayes classifier (R e1071). In-frame beta chains were kept once TCRdb had trimmed the public reads at Q25 with fastp and called clones with MiXCR. One record per CDR3 amino acid sequence lists the most common genes and DNA. TCRdb, not the authors, supplied the V and J calls. In all, the sample holds about 400,000 distinct CDR3 sequences, and around 16% of those were seen once. Jointly, the top ten make up 13% to 15% of the sample.

The germline V gene (reference sequence) supplies CDR1 SEHNR and CDR2 FQNEAQ. Trimming at the junction amounts to 5 bases on V and 11 bases on J, and the germline ends lie 21 bases apart. The CDR3 covers 14 residues, taking in both the cysteine and the phenylalanine. The DNA shown is the 42-base CDR3, in frame from base 1. Stable Graves' hyperthyroidism was defined as no progression to ophthalmopathy during 18 months of follow-up. Hyperthyroidism patients were newly diagnosed, had a disease duration of under 2 months, and were aged 18 to 65 years. Exclusion was applied to patients with uncontrolled infections, other autoimmune diseases, pregnancy or lactation. Clinical symptoms, serum thyroxine and TRAb, thyroid ultrasound, and orbital computed tomography formed the basis for the diagnoses. PBMCs were separated from around 9.1 ml of fresh peripheral blood using Ficoll-Paque density gradient centrifugation. Total RNA was extracted using Trizol reagent, and RNA quality was assessed on an Agilent 2100 Bioanalyzer.

Specimen: blood. The rearranged segments are TRBV7-9 and TRBJ1-1, with the identity of the D gene unclear. The TCR originated in a woman between 18 and 29 years old with Graves' hyperthyroidism. The nucleotide sequence is given as TGTGCCAGCAGCCAGACCGGAGGGAGTGGTCGCGCTTTCTTT. This translates into CASSQTGGSGRAFF.